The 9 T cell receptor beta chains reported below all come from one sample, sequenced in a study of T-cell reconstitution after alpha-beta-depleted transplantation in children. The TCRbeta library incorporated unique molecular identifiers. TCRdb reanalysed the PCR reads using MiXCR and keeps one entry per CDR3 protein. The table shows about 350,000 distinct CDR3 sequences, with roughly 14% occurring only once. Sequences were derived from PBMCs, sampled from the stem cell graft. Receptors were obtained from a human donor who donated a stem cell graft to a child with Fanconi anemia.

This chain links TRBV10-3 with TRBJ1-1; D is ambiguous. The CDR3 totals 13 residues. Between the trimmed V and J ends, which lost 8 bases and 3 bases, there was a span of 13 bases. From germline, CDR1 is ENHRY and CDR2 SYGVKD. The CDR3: CAIQRKLDTEAFF. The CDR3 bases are TGTGCCATCCAGAGGAAACTGGACACTGAAGCTTTCTTT.

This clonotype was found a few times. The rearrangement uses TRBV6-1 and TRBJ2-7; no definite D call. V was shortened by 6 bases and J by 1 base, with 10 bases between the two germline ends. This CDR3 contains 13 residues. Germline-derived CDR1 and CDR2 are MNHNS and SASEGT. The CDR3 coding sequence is TGTGCCAGCAGCATGACGGAGTCCTACGAGCAGTACTTC. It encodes CASSMTESYEQYF.

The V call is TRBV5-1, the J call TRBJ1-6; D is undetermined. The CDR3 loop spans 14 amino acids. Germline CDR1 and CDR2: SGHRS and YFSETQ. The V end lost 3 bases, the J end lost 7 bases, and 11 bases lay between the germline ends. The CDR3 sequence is CASSSGSSNSPLHF. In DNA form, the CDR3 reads TGCGCCAGCAGCTCGGGGAGCTCAAATTCACCCCTCCACTTT.

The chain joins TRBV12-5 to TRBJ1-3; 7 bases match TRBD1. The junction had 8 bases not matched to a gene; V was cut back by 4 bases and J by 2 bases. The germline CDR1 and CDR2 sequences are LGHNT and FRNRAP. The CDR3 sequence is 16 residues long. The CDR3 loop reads CASGSPDRAAGNTIYF. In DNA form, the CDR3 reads TGTGCTAGTGGTTCCCCTGACAGGGCGGCTGGAAACACCATATATTTT.

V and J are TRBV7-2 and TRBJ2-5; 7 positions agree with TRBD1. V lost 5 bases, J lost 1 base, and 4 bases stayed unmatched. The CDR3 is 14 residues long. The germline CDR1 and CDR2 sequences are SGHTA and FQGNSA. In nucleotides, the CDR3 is TGTGCCAGCAGCCGACAGGGCCTCCAAGAGACCCAGTACTTC. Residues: CASSRQGLQETQYF.

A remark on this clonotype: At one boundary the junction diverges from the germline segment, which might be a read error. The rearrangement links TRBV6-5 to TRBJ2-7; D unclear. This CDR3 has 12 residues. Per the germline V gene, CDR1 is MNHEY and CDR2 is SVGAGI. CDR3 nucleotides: TGTGCCAGCAGTAACTCTTGGGGCGAGCAGTACTTC. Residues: CASSNSWGEQYF.

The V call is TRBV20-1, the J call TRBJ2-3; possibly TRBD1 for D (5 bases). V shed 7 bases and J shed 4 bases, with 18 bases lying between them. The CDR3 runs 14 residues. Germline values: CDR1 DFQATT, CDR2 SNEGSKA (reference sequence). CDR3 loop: CSVEGHYRPDTQYF. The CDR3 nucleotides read TGCAGTGTGGAAGGACATTATAGGCCAGATACGCAGTATTTT.

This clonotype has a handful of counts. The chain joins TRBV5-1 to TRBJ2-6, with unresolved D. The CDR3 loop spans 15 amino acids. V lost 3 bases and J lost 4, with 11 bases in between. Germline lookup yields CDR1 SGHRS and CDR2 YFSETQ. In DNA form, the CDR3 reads TGCGCCAGCAGCTCTACAGCTTCAGGGGCCAACGTCCTGACTTTC. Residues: CASSSTASGANVLTF.

The CDR3 nucleotides are TGTGCCAGCTCATCGATGGAGGTCCCTCTTGAGACCCAGTACTTC. Translating gives CASSSMEVPLETQYF. This rearrangement joins TRBV18 to TRBJ2-5; possible D gene TRBD2, 5 bases. Per the germline V gene, CDR1 is KGHSH and CDR2 is LQKENI. The V end lost 5 bases, the J end lost 5 bases, and 18 bases lay between the germline ends. The CDR3 is made up of 15 amino acids.